This TCR beta chain was captured in a study of cytomegalovirus exposure and HLA in healthy donors. Whole-study findings and limits: Usually a TCR sequence was rare, but some public TCRs were found in many donors. In a later analysis, across HLA loci, associated TCR counts were highest for DRB1, lowest for HLA-C.

Germline CDR1 is SGDLS and CDR2 is YYNGEE. The ends were cut back, 3 bases at V and 5 bases at J, with 17 bases in the middle. The CDR3 is made up of 15 amino acids. PCR was performed using 60 Vbeta and 13 Jbeta primers. Measured with immunoSEQ multiplex PCR; TCRdb has only the in-frame clones, and not every one. The sample holds 150,000 to 180,000 clones; roughly 72% are singletons and the top ten take approximately 2.3%. This clone was seen only a few times. Its antigen is not known. The rearrangement joins TRBV9 to TRBJ1-1, with D tentatively TRBD1 (6 bases). The sequenced sample consisted of PBMCs. The TCR originated in a man aged 25 to 40 in good health and CMV-seronegative. The CDR3 loop is CASSARDTAWTEAFF. In nucleotides, the CDR3 is TGTGCCAGCAGCGCCCGGGACACAGCGTGGACTGAAGCTTTCTTT.